This record covers a single TCR beta chain. These data originate in a study of sequential checkpoint blockade in melanoma. The treatment: randomized to nivolumab then ipilimumab (arm A) or the reverse (arm B). The germline gives CDR1 SNHLY, CDR2 FYNNEI. With 3 bases removed from V and 1 base from J, the gap between germline ends came to 10 bases. The CDR3 consists of 14 residues. The data were produced by immunoSEQ multiplex PCR, yet TCRdb's version contains in-frame clones alone and is incomplete. The table records around 19,000 clones, roughly 72% of them present only once. This chain links TRBV2 with TRBJ2-7; TRBD2 is a possible D gene (5 bases). The receptor was isolated from a human donor with melanoma. Sequenced here: CD8+ T cells sorted from blood (inferred from file names), sampled from a patient given nivolumab and ipilimumab in sequence. The CDR3 nucleotides read TGTGCCAGCAGTGAGGGAGACCGGTCCTACGAGCAGTACTTC. Its translation: CASSEGDRSYEQYF.